This TCR beta chain was recovered during a study of blood T cells in healthy people across ages. Whole-study findings and limits: Calculation of diversity from one million T cells yielded estimates considered to be underestimates. The recorded TCR beta diversity per million T cells decreased in a roughly linear manner with age.

A second PCR of roughly 7 to 11 cycles used a sample-barcoded 5' primer and a J-beta primer mix. MiXCR, applied by TCRdb to the 5' RACE reads, yields one record per CDR3 protein. The sample has hundreds of thousands of distinct CDR3 sequences, under 65% seen once. CDR3 length: 12 amino acids. CDR1 is SGDLS and CDR2 is YYNGEE in the germline V gene. The ends were cut back, 4 bases at V and 7 bases at J, with 12 bases in the middle. Extraction of total RNA produced a minimum of 6 micrograms from each sample. This clonotype was counted at least ten times. The antigen remains undetermined. The genes are TRBV9 and TRBJ2-7; D unresolved. The sample taken for sequencing was blood. The receptor's source is a woman of 80 years or more in good health. As DNA, the CDR3 is TGTGCCAGCAGCTCCCAAGGGTTGGAGCAGTACTTC. It codes for CASSSQGLEQYF.